This passage covers 20 T cell receptor beta chains from one sample sequenced in a study of tumor-infiltrating lymphocytes in primary liver carcinoma. Unsorted bulk tissue of about 18-34 mg yielded co-extracted RNA and DNA. From approximately 450 ng total RNA, TCR beta cDNA was generated with a primer in the constant region. A slightly modified ARM-PCR protocol with three nested multiplex PCR rounds produced these TCR beta libraries. The opening two PCR rounds, around 10 cycles each, paired TRBV1-TRBV30 forward primers with a C-beta reverse primer. Each CDR3 protein is one row after TCRdb ran MiXCR on the multiplex PCR reads. The sample records 52,000 or so distinct CDR3 sequences, about 80% being singletons. Sample: liver tumor tissue from sampling region 5. Subset of the sample: tumor region T5, tumor centre. These receptors all come from a man aged 35-49 years with primary liver carcinoma and hepatitis B virus infection.

In its sample, this clonotype was seen a few times. Relative to the germline gene, one junction end is altered; a read error may explain this. This chain links TRBV14 with TRBJ2-1; 8 bases fit TRBD2. Germline assignment: CDR1 SGHDN and CDR2 FVKESK. CDR3 length: 16 amino acids. As DNA, the CDR3 is TGTACCAGCAGTGCCGTAGCGGGATGGGTAGACAATAAGCAGTTCTTC. Encoded protein: CTSSAVAGWVDNKQFF.

This clonotype was picked up a small number of times. The junction departs from the called germline gene at one end, perhaps through a read error. The chain links TRBV11-2 to TRBJ2-7; D might be TRBD1 (5 bases). This CDR3 spans 14 amino acids. The germline CDR1 and CDR2 sequences are SGHAT and FQNNGV. The CDR3 reads CASSTNRNSCERYF. The CDR3 DNA reads TGTGCCAGCAGCACTAACAGGAACTCCTGCGAGCGGTACTTC.

On this clonotype: The junction departs from germline at one end; a sequencing error may be responsible. The chain has TRBV6-6 and TRBJ2-7, with D possibly matching TRBD2 (5 bases). CDR1 and CDR2 (germline): MNHNY, SVGAGI (reference sequence). This CDR3 comprises 14 residues. CDR3 amino acids: CVSSIEGSAYEQYF. For the CDR3, the DNA is TGTGTCAGCAGCATAGAGGGCTCGGCCTACGAGCAGTACTTT.

This clonotype came up many times. The CDR3 here is CASRGTRSSYEQYF. The CDR3 nucleotides read TGTGCCAGCAGAGGGACTCGGAGCTCCTACGAGCAGTACTTC. The gene calls are TRBV28 and TRBJ2-7, with a tentative D call TRBD2 (6 bases). V was clipped by 6 bases and J by 0 bases, with 12 bases between them. The CDR3 runs 14 residues. CDR1 and CDR2 (germline): MDHEN, SYDVKM.

The gene calls are TRBV5-4 and TRBJ2-3, with TRBD2 matching 7 bases. Germline CDR1 reads SGHNT; CDR2 reads YYREEE (reference sequence). V was pared by 7 bases and J by 5 bases, with 10 bases of the junction left unmatched. This CDR3 is built from 14 residues. Here the CDR3 DNA reads TGTGCCAGCGGTCGGGGGACTATTGGAGATACGCAGTATTTT. The encoded protein is CASGRGTIGDTQYF.

In this sample, this clonotype turned up many times. The rearrangement uses TRBV7-8 and TRBJ1-1; a weak D match, TRBD1 (5 bases). Germline V CDR1 and CDR2: SGHVS, FQNEAQ. The CDR3 contains 15 residues. Trimming shortened V by 10 bases and J by 3 bases, and 21 bases separated the two germline ends. The CDR3 reads CANRDRGYRDTEAFF. DNA of the CDR3: TGTGCCAACCGGGACCGAGGGTATCGGGACACTGAAGCTTTCTTT. The full variable domain, completed using reference TRBV7-8 and TRBJ1-1, is GAGVSQSPRYKVAKRGQDVALRCDPISGHVSLFWYQQALGQGPEFLTYFQNEAQLDKSGLPSDRFFAERPEGSVSTLKIQRTQQEDSAVYLCANRDRGYRDTEAFFGQGTRLTVV.

As regards this clonotype: One junction end disagrees with the germline gene, perhaps due to a read error. The chain links TRBV29-1 to TRBJ2-7; weak D call: TRBD2 (6 bases). CDR1 is SQVTM, CDR2 ANQGSEA, per germline. This CDR3 contains 14 residues. The DNA for the CDR3 is TGCAGAGTTGCCCCGGGACTGGCCTCTGGAGAGCAGTACTTC. It specifies CRVAPGLASGEQYF.

Comment on this clonotype: Given the absence of the conserved phenylalanine or tryptophan at the CDR3 end, a read error is likely. V gene TRBV14 combines with J gene TRBJ2-1; 8 positions agree with TRBD2. CDR1 is SGHDN, CDR2 FVKESK, per germline. The CDR3 totals 16 residues. The CDR3 coding sequence is TGTGCCAGCAGAGCCATAGCGGGATGGGTAAACAATGGGCAGTTCTAC. This gives the protein CASRAIAGWVNNGQFY.

This chain connects TRBV29-1 to TRBJ2-7; D uncertain. Trimming cost V 8 bases and J 5 bases, with 16 bases left between them. Germline-derived CDR1 and CDR2 are SQVTM and ANQGSEA. CDR3 length equals 12 residues. CDR3 in amino acids: CSSLTGDHEQYF. The CDR3 DNA is TGCAGCTCCCTTACTGGCGACCACGAGCAGTACTTC.

In its sample, this clonotype was seen once. This likely comes from a read error, as the CDR3 has no conserved phenylalanine or tryptophan at its end. The chain links TRBV29-1 to TRBJ2-3, with D tentatively TRBD1 or TRBD2 (5 bases each). Germline CDR1 and CDR2: SQVTM and ANQGSEA. This CDR3 region has 15 residues. The CDR3 loop reads CSVDDGAGITNTQYL. The CDR3, as DNA: TGCAGCGTTGATGACGGGGCCGGCATCACAAATACGCAGTATTTG.

The rearrangement links TRBV6-5 to TRBJ2-7; TRBD1 agrees at 7 bases. Looked up from germline, CDR1 is MNHEY and CDR2 is SVGAGI. CDR3 length equals 14 residues. V lost 4 bases, J lost 10 bases, and 13 bases stayed unmatched. The CDR3 region is CASSSSAVGGEQYF. DNA for the CDR3: TGTGCCAGCAGTTCTTCAGCGGTAGGGGGCGAACAGTACTTC.

As for this clonotype: Germline and junction disagree at one end, which may indicate a read error. V gene TRBV6-1 combines with J gene TRBJ2-3, with no clear D. This CDR3 has 12 residues. Germline V CDR1 and CDR2: MNHNS, SASEGT. The CDR3 nucleotides read TGTGCCAACAGTGATTGGGCAAATACGCAGTATTTT. Translated: CANSDWANTQYF.

This clonotype was found a few times. The CDR3 ends on some other residue instead of the conserved phenylalanine or tryptophan, so this is likely a read error. The DNA is left out, because the CDR3 cannot be placed on it with certainty; the CDR3 is given as TCRdb lists it. The gene calls are TRBV7-8 and TRBJ2-2. The CDR3 is 15 amino acids long, termini counted. Germline loops: CDR1 SGHVS, CDR2 FQNEAQ. CDR3: CASSLVQQNTGELFY.

As concerns this clonotype: A junction end diverges from the germline sequence, so it may reflect a read error. The chain recombines TRBV11-1 with TRBJ2-1; 13 nucleotides line up with TRBD2. CDR1 and CDR2 (germline): SGHAT, FQDESV (reference sequence). The CDR3 spans 16 residues. CDR3 region: CASSPRGLAGVGEQLF. The CDR3 nucleotides are TGTGCCAGCAGTCCCCGAGGACTAGCGGGAGTCGGGGAGCAGCTCTTC.

This clonotype was recorded once. This chain uses TRBV28 with TRBJ1-2, with D tentatively TRBD1 (5 bases). Germline CDR1 and CDR2: MDHEN and SYDVKM. This CDR3 is built from 14 residues. V lost 5 bases and J lost 4, with 14 bases in between. CDR3 residues: CASSRRYRIYGYTF. CDR3 in DNA: TGTGCCAGCAGTCGGAGATACAGGATCTATGGCTACACCTTC.

A remark on this clonotype: With a much larger clone just one base away, this may be a read error. The chain employs TRBV28 and TRBJ2-6, with D possibly TRBD1 on 6 matching bases. Germline assignment: CDR1 MDHEN and CDR2 SYDVKM. CDR3 length equals 18 residues. The ends were cut back, 6 bases at V and 0 bases at J, with 18 bases in the middle. The CDR3 here is CASSRGEAVLSGANVLTF. The CDR3 coding sequence is TGTGCCAGCAGCAGGGGTGAGGCCGTCCTCTCTGGGGCCAACGTCCTGACTTTC.

This clonotype has a single count. At one end the junction does not follow the germline gene, possibly because of a read error. The rearrangement joins TRBV6-5 to TRBJ2-3; tentatively, D is TRBD2 (6 bases). CDR1 is MNHEY, CDR2 SVGAGI, per germline. This CDR3 contains 15 residues. CDR3 in amino acids: CASNPGLTGTDMQYF. In DNA, the CDR3 is TGTGCCAGCAATCCAGGACTAACGGGAACAGATATGCAGTATTTT.

With regard to this clonotype: The junction shows a germline mismatch at one end, possibly a read error. This chain uses TRBV28 with TRBJ2-2; the match to TRBD2 covers 8 bases. Germline CDR1 and CDR2: MDHEN and SYDVKM. The CDR3 sequence is 17 residues long. The CDR3: CVSSLLRSGKNTGELFF. In DNA, the CDR3 is TGTGTCAGCAGTTTATTGCGTAGCGGGAAAAACACCGGGGAGCTGTTTTTT.

Turning to this clonotype: A junction end diverges from the germline sequence, so it may reflect a read error. This sequence joins TRBV29-1 and TRBJ1-2; no firm D call. This CDR3 contains 14 residues. Germline V gene data show CDR1 as SQVTM and CDR2 as ANQGSEA. The CDR3 sequence: CSAEVNGPGIGYTF. CDR3 coding DNA: TGCAGCGCTGAAGTCAACGGACCCGGTATTGGCTACACCTTC. Using reference TRBV29-1 and TRBJ1-2 for the parts outside the CDR3, the full variable domain is SAVISQKPSRDICQRGTSLTIQCQVDSQVTMMFWYRQQPGQSLTLIATANQGSEATYESGFVIDKFPISRPNLTFSTLTVSNMSPEDSSIYLCSAEVNGPGIGYTFGSGTRLTVV.

The V gene is TRBV11-2, the J gene TRBJ2-7; no definite D call. The CDR3 sequence is 13 residues long. The V gene lost 1 base and the J gene lost 7 bases, with 11 bases spanning the gap. Looked up from germline, CDR1 is SGHAT and CDR2 is FQNNGV. As DNA, the CDR3 is TGTGCCAGCAGCTTAGGGGCCCGCTGGGAGCAGTACTTC. Its protein is CASSLGARWEQYF.